This T cell receptor beta chain was retrieved from a study of cytomegalovirus exposure and HLA in healthy donors. Unmatched junction bases numbered 13, after V lost 6 bases and J lost 4 bases. The CDR3 spans 16 residues. Germline-derived CDR1 and CDR2 are SGHDN and FVKESK. As for this clone: Antigen unknown.

A multiplex PCR was run with 60 Vbeta primers and 13 Jbeta primers. TCRdb keeps only in-frame clones here, not all; method: immunoSEQ multiplex PCR. This sample carries about 120,000 clones, roughly four fifths of them seen once, and the ten largest clones take 1.5%. Overall study results and limits: The study assumed roughly uniform donor sequencing depth for presence/absence analyses. An observed cluster of highly shared sequence variants was recorded as a likely sequencing artifact. A previous analysis found most TCR beta V segments productive roughly 87% or roughly 30% of the time.

J is TRBJ2-7 and V is TRBV14; the match to TRBD1 covers 9 bases. The source material was PBMCs. This sequence was found in a woman aged 18-35 years in good health and CMV-seronegative. The CDR3 DNA is TGTGCCAGCAGTCAAAGACTAGGACAGGGGTTATACGAGCAGTACTTC. Protein sequence: CASSQRLGQGLYEQYF.